This TCR beta chain was found in a study of T cells after yellow fever vaccination. Background on the study: Researchers used SMART-Seq v4 Ultra Low Input to prepare fractions that had low cell numbers.

General study results and limits: Most primary-vaccination clones reappeared after the booster (about 97% CD4, about 90% CD8). Shared CD4/CD8 clonotypes were a small share, likely from convergent recombination. FACS-sorted repertoires could contain abundant clonotypes contaminating from the bulk population.

TCRdb re-called the 5' RACE reads through MiXCR, storing one row per CDR3 protein. The table records about 240,000 distinct CDR3 sequences, approximately 3.6% of them present only once. This clonotype occurred many times. No antigen is known for it. The clonotype originates from a man younger than 35 who received the YFV17D yellow fever vaccine. Material: PBMCs, obtained 15 days after the yellow fever booster vaccination.

In DNA form, the CDR3 reads TGTGCCAGCAGCTTGGGGGGCAGGGGCGGAAATGAGCAGTTCTTC. Its translation: CASSLGGRGGNEQFF. The chain recombines TRBV6-6 with TRBJ2-1; D may correspond to TRBD1 or TRBD2 (6 bases each). The CDR3 length is 15 residues. V was clipped by 6 bases and J by 7 bases, with 19 bases between them. Germline CDR1 MNHNY, CDR2 SVGAGI (reference sequence).